A single sample is the source of the 14 T cell receptor beta chains below, sequenced in a study of blood T cell repertoires in COVID-19. The table came from immunoSEQ multiplex PCR; TCRdb's copy has only in-frame clones and leaves some out. This table has roughly 50,000 clones, around 84% appearing once. Specimen: peripheral blood. These receptors came from a woman older than 75 with COVID-19, enrolled during active disease.

This clone showed up just a few times. The chain has TRBV5-1 and TRBJ2-7; D possibly corresponds to TRBD1 (6 bases). V lost 4 bases, J lost 0 bases, and 11 bases lay in between. Germline assignment: CDR1 SGHRS and CDR2 YFSETQ. This CDR3 is built from 14 residues. CDR3 in DNA: TGCGCCAGCAGCATTACAGGGAGCTCCTACGAGCAGTACTTC. Encoded protein: CASSITGSSYEQYF.

This clone was seen only a few times. The V call is TRBV23-1, the J call TRBJ2-4, with D uncertain. TRBV23-1 is treated as an ORF (open reading frame) with a function not yet certain. The CDR3 contains 16 residues. Trimming pared 0 bases from V and 1 base from J, leaving 10 bases between. CDR3 sequence reads: CASSQSPGRAKNIQYF. The CDR3 bases are TGCGCCAGCAGTCAATCCCCTGGCAGGGCCAAAAACATTCAGTACTTC.

V gene TRBV5-5 combines with J gene TRBJ2-3, with 15 positions matching TRBD2. This CDR3 spans 17 amino acids. CDR1 is SGHKS, CDR2 YYEKEE, per germline (reference sequence). Trimming cost V 4 bases and J 5 bases; bases outside gene matches: 8. The CDR3 sequence is CASSPGLAGGGVDTQYF. In nucleotides, the CDR3 is TGTGCCAGCAGCCCGGGACTAGCGGGGGGCGGCGTAGATACGCAGTATTTT.

Here the CDR3 DNA reads TGTGCCTGGAGTGCTCGAAACGTGAGGACCGGGGAGCTGTTTTTT. Translating it yields CAWSARNVRTGELFF. The chain links TRBV30 to TRBJ2-2; D gene uncertain. The germline V gene has CDR1 GTSNPN and CDR2 SVGIG (reference sequence). V lost 1 base, J lost 5 bases, and 14 bases lay in between. The CDR3 is 15 residues long. Using reference TRBV30 and TRBJ2-2 for the parts outside the CDR3, the full variable domain is SQTIHQWPATLVQPVGSPLSLECTVEGTSNPNLYWYRQAAGRGLQLLFYSVGIGQISSEVPQNLSASRPQDRQFILSSKKLLLSDSGFYLCAWSARNVRTGELFFGEGSRLTVL.

The V gene is TRBV29-1, the J gene TRBJ2-7, with 7 bases identical to TRBD1. This CDR3 comprises 13 residues. The germline gives CDR1 SQVTM, CDR2 ANQGSEA. Losses at the gene ends were 3 bases for V and 5 bases for J; bases not matched to a gene: 7. DNA of the CDR3: TGCAGCGTTGACCAGGACAGGAGCCACGAGCAGTACTTC. Protein: CSVDQDRSHEQYF.

V is TRBV5-1 and J is TRBJ2-7, with 7 nucleotides matching TRBD1. The CDR3 totals 14 residues. The junction had 4 bases not matched to a gene; V was cut back by 4 bases and J by 0 bases. Looked up from germline, CDR1 is SGHRS and CDR2 is YFSETQ. The CDR3 coding sequence is TGCGCCAGCAGCCCGGGGACAGTCTCCTACGAGCAGTACTTC. Its protein product is CASSPGTVSYEQYF.

The chain combines TRBV4-1 with TRBJ2-7; 7 bases line up with TRBD1. V trimming: 0 bases; J trimming: 0 bases; junction bases outside the gene matches: 2. This CDR3 spans 15 amino acids. CDR1 is MGHRA and CDR2 is YSYEKL in the germline V gene. CDR3 sequence (DNA): TGCGCCAGCAGCCAAGAAGGGACAGTCTCCTACGAGCAGTACTTC. Its protein product is CASSQEGTVSYEQYF.

This chain uses TRBV7-2 with TRBJ2-5, with 11 bases that match TRBD2. Germline V gives CDR1 SGHTA, CDR2 FQGNSA. The CDR3 is 14 amino acids. V dropped 4 bases and J dropped 4; count of bases not matched to a gene: 2. The DNA for the CDR3 is TGTGCCAGCAGCTCTAGCGGGGGGAGAGAGACCCAGTACTTC. Translated, it gives CASSSSGGRETQYF.

The chain is built from TRBV18 and TRBJ2-5; D gene ambiguous. V lost 0 bases to trimming and J lost 5 bases, with 10 bases between them. This CDR3 comprises 14 residues. Germline CDR1 KGHSH, CDR2 LQKENI. The CDR3 DNA is TGTGCCAGCTCACCACCTAGCCAAAGGGAGACCCAGTACTTC. This encodes CASSPPSQRETQYF. The full variable domain, rest sourced from reference TRBV18 and TRBJ2-5, is NAGVMQNPRHLVRRRGQEARLRCSPMKGHSHVYWYRQLPEEGLKFMVYLQKENIIDESGMPKERFSAEFPKEGPSILRIQQVVRGDSAAYFCASSPPSQRETQYFGPGTRLLVL.

The rearrangement joins TRBV6-2 or TRBV6-3 to TRBJ2-1; a possible D gene is TRBD2 (6 bases). CDR3 length: 15 amino acids. Germline V gene lookup returns CDR1 MNHEY and CDR2 SVGEGT. V was clipped by 5 bases and J by 0 bases, with 11 bases between them. The CDR3 DNA reads TGTGCCAGCAGTGGGCAGCGGGCCTCCTACAATGAGCAGTTCTTC. This sequence encodes CASSGQRASYNEQFF.

The chain links TRBV6-5 to TRBJ1-5; TRBD1 matches at 11 bases. This CDR3 is 15 amino acids long. V lost 6 bases, J lost 4 bases, and 5 bases stayed unmatched. The germline V gene encodes CDR1 MNHEY and CDR2 SVGAGI. The CDR3 loop is CASRGQGAFNQPQHF. The CDR3 region has the DNA TGTGCCAGCAGAGGACAGGGGGCGTTTAATCAGCCCCAGCATTTT.

This clone was seen more than once but under ten times. The chain combines TRBV18 with TRBJ2-7; a possible D gene is TRBD2 (7 bases). With 6 bases removed from V and 3 bases from J, the gap between germline ends came to 15 bases. Germline V CDR1 and CDR2: KGHSH, LQKENI. This CDR3 spans 14 amino acids. The CDR3 loop is CASSQRDTYYEQYF. In nucleotides, the CDR3 is TGTGCCAGCTCTCAGCGGGACACCTACTACGAGCAGTACTTC.

This chain joins TRBV28 and TRBJ2-6; D perhaps matches TRBD1 (5 bases). The CDR3 spans 15 residues. The V end lost 5 bases, the J end lost 2 bases, and 10 bases lay between the germline ends. The germline V gene has CDR1 MDHEN and CDR2 SYDVKM. The DNA of the CDR3 is TGTGCCAGCAGTATAACAGGCCCTGGGGCCAACGTCCTGACTTTC. It is translated as CASSITGPGANVLTF.

V gene TRBV6-5 combines with J gene TRBJ1-6; D is ambiguous. From germline, CDR1 is MNHEY and CDR2 SVGAGI. There are 14 residues in the CDR3. The V gene lost 4 bases and the J gene lost 0 bases, with 4 bases spanning the gap. The CDR3 here is CASSSSSYNSPLHF. In nucleotides, the CDR3 is TGTGCCAGCAGTTCGAGCTCCTATAATTCACCCCTCCACTTT.